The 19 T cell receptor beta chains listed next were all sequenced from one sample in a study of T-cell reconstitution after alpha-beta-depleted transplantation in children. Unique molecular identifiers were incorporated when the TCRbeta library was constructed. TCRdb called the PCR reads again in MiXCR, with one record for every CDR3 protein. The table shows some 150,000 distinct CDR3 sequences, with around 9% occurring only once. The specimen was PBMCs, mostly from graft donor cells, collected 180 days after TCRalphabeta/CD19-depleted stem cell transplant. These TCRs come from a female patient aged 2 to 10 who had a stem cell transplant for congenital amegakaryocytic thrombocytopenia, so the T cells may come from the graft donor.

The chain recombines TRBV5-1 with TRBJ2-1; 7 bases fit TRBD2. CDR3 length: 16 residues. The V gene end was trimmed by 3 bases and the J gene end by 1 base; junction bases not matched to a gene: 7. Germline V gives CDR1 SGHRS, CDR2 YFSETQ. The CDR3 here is CASSYRLASSYNEQFF. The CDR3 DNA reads TGCGCCAGCAGCTACCGACTAGCTTCATCCTACAATGAGCAGTTCTTC.

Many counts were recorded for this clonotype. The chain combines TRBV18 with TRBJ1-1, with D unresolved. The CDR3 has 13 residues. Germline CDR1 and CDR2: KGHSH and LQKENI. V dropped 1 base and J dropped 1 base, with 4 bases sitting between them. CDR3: CASSPLKNTEAFF. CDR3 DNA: TGTGCCAGCTCACCACTGAAGAACACTGAAGCTTTCTTT.

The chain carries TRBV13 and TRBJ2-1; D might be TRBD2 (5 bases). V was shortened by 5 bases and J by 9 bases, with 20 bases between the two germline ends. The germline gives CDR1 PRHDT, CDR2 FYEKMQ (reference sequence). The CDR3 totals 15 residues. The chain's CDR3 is CASSPSWGVWSEQFF. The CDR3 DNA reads TGTGCCAGCAGCCCGAGTTGGGGAGTATGGAGTGAGCAGTTCTTC.

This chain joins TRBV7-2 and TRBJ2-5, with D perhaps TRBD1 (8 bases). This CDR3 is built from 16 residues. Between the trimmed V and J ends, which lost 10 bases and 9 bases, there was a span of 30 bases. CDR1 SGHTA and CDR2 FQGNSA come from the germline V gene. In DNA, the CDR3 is TGTGCCACCCGGAGGGGGGGACAGGTCCTAGGGAGAGCCCAGTACTTC. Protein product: CATRRGGQVLGRAQYF. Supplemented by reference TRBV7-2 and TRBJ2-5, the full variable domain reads GAGVSQSPSNKVTEKGKDVELRCDPISGHTALYWYRQSLGQGLEFLIYFQGNSAPDKSGLPSDRFSAERTGGSVSTLTIQRTQQEDSAVYLCATRRGGQVLGRAQYFGPGTRLLVL.

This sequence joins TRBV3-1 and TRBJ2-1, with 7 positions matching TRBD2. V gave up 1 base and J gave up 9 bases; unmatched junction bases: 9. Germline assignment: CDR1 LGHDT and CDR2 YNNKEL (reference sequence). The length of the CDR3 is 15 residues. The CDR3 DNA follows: TGTGCCAGCAGCCAAGGTCACGGCGGGAGATCTGAGCAGTTCTTC. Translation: CASSQGHGGRSEQFF.

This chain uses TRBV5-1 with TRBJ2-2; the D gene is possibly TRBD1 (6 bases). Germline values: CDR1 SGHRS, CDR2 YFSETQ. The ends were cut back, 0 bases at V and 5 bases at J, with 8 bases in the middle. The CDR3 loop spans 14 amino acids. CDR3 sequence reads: CASSLVQGTGELFF. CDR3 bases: TGCGCCAGCAGCTTGGTACAGGGAACCGGGGAGCTGTTTTTT. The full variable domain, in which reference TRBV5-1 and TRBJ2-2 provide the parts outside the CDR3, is KAGVTQTPRYLIKTRGQQVTLSCSPISGHRSVSWYQQTPGQGLQFLFEYFSETQRNKGNFPGRFSGRQFSNSRSEMNVSTLELGDSALYLCASSLVQGTGELFFGEGSRLTVL.

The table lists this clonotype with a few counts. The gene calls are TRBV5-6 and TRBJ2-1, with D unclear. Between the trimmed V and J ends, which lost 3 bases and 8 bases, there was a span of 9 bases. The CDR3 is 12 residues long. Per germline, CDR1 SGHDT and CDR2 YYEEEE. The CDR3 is CASSSGPDEQFF. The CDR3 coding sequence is TGTGCCAGCAGCTCCGGTCCGGATGAGCAGTTCTTC.

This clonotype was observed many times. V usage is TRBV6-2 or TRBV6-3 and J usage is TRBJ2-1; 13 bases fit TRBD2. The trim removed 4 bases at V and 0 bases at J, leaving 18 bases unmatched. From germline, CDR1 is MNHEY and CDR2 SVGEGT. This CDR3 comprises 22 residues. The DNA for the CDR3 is TGTGCCAGCAGTTTCTCTTATTTGGGGCTGACTAGCGGGAGGAGCTCCTACAATGAGCAGTTCTTC. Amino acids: CASSFSYLGLTSGRSSYNEQFF.

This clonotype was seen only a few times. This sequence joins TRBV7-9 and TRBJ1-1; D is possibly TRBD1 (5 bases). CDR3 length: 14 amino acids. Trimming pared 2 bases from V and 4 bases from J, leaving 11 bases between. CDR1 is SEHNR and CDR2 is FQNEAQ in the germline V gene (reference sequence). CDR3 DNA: TGTGCCAGCAGCTTAATGGGGGAAGGCACTGAAGCTTTCTTT. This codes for CASSLMGEGTEAFF.

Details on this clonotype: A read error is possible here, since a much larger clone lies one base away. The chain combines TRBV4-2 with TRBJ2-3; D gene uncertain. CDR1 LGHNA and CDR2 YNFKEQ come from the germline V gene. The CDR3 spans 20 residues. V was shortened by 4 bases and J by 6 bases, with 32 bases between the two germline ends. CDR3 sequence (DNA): TGTGCCAGCAGCCCCGATTTTGTGCAGTTCCTAAGCAGCTGGCGGGATACGCAGTATTTT. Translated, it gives CASSPDFVQFLSSWRDTQYF.

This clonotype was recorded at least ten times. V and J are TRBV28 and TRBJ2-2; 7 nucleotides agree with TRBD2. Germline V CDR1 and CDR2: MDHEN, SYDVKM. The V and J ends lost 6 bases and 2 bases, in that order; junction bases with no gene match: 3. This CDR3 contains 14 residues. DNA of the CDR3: TGTGCCAGCAGGGGACTACCAAACACCGGGGAGCTGTTTTTT. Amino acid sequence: CASRGLPNTGELFF.

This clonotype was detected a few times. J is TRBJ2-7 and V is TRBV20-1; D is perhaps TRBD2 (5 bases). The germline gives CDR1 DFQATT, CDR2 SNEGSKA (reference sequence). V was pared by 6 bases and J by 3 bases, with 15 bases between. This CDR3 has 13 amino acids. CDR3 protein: CSASRRRIYEQYF. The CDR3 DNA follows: TGCAGTGCCTCAAGGAGGCGGATCTACGAGCAGTACTTC.

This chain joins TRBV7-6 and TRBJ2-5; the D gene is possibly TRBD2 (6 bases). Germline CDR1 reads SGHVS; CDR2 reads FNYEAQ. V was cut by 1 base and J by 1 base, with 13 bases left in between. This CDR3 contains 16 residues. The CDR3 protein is CASSLGAGGIQETQYF. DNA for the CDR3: TGTGCCAGCAGCTTAGGTGCCGGAGGGATCCAAGAGACCCAGTACTTC.

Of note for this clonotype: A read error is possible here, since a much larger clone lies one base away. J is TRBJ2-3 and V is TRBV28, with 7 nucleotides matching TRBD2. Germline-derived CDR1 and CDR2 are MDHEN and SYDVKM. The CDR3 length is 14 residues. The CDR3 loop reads CATMGLLRTDTRYF. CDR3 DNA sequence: TGTGCCACCATGGGACTACTCCGCACAGATACGCGGTATTTT.

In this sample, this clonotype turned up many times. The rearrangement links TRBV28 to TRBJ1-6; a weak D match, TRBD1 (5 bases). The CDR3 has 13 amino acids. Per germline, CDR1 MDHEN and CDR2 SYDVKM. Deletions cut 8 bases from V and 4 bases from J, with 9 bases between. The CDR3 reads CASLQDYNSPLHF. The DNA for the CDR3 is TGTGCCAGCCTACAGGATTATAATTCACCCCTCCACTTT.

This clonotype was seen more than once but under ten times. The CDR3 here is CASSLLSARTGNGANVLTF. In DNA, the CDR3 is TGTGCCAGCTCACTCCTCTCGGCCCGAACGGGGAATGGGGCCAACGTCCTGACTTTC. J is TRBJ2-6 and V is TRBV18, with D perhaps TRBD2 (5 bases). V lost 4 bases, J lost 3 bases, and 22 bases lay in between. Germline CDR1 KGHSH, CDR2 LQKENI. The CDR3 extends over 19 amino acids.

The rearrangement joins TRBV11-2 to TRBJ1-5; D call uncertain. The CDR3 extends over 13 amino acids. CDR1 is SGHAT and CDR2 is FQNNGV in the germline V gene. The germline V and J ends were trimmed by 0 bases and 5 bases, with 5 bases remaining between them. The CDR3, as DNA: TGTGCCAGCAGCTTAGATTATTATCAGCCCCAGCATTTT. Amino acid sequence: CASSLDYYQPQHF.

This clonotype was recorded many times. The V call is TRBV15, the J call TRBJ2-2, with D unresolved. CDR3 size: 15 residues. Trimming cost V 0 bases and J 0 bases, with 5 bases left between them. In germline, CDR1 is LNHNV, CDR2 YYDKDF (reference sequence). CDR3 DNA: TGTGCCACCAGCAGAGATCGAGCGAACACCGGGGAGCTGTTTTTT. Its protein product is CATSRDRANTGELFF.

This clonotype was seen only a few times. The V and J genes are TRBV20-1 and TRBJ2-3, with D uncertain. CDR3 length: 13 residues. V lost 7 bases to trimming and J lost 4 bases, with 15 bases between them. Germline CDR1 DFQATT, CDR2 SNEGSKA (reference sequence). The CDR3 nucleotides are TGCAGTGTTTCCGTAGTACTCGCAGATACGCAGTATTTT. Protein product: CSVSVVLADTQYF.